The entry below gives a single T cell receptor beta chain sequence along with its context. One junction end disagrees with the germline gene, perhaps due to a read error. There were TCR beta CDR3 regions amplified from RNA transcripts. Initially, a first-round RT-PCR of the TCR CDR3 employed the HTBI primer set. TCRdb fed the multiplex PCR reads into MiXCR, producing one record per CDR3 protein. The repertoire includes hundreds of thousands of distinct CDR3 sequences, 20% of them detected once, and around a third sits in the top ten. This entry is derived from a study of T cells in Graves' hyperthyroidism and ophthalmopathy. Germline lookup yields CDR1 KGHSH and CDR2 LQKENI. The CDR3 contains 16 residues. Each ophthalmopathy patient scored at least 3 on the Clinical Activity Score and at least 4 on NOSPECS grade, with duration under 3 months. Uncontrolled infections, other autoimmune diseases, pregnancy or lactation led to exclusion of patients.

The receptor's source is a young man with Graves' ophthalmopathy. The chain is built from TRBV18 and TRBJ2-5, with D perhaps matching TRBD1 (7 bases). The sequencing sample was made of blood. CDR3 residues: CASSPPGGQNQETQYF. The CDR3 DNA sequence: TGTGCCAGCTCACCACCGGGGGGACAGAACCAAGAGACCCAATACTTC.